This TCR beta chain was retrieved from a study of T cell clonotyping in hematopoietic cell transplantation. Regarding the study as a whole: Few recipient clonotypes overlapped donors; over 95% were de novo at given depth. Without cell sorting, CD4 versus CD8 contributions remain unresolved. After transplant, recipient diversity fell while pathologically expanded clonotypes grew through day 180.

Recipients were bled about 28 days pretransplant and at posttransplant days 30, 100, 180. The protocol was immunoSEQ multiplex PCR, while the TCRdb copy is restricted to in-frame clones and leaves out a portion. Of roughly 13,000 clones in the sample, around nine tenths were seen once. As to this clone: The antigen is not known.

In germline, CDR1 is SGDLS, CDR2 YYNGEE. There are 14 residues in the CDR3. V was trimmed by 6 bases and J by 5 bases, leaving 17 bases between them. The rearrangement links TRBV9 to TRBJ1-2; weak D call: TRBD1 (5 bases). Sequences were derived from PBMCs, sampled 100 days after allogeneic stem cell transplant. The clonotype comes from a female patient in her fifties who had an allogeneic stem cell transplant from an unrelated donor, so the T cells may come from the graft donor. Some clones in this sample may be carry-over from other donors' samples. CDR3 in DNA: TGTGCCAGCACGTTCGAGGGGCAAGGATATGGCTACACCTTC. This encodes CASTFEGQGYGYTF.